These T cell receptor beta chains were read from a single sample in a study of T cell responses to AZD1222 COVID-19 vaccine. This table comes from immunoSEQ multiplex PCR, and its TCRdb copy is limited to in-frame clones, with some not included. Of about 140,000 clones listed, 80% to 95% were seen once; the top ten hold more than 3%. Specimen: peripheral blood, collected 28 days after the second AZD1222 dose. These receptors were obtained from an adult who received the AZD1222 COVID-19 vaccine. The CDR3 runs from the conserved cysteine through the conserved F or W. A D gene is named only where the DNA matches it firmly. Clone size, where shown, is once, few, many, or a class for clones that have expanded.

v_gene,abundance,d_gene,j_gene,CDR3aa,CDR3nt
TRBV28,NA,NA,TRBJ1-1,CASSLGRVKAFF,TGTGCCAGCAGCTTAGGGCGGGTTAAAGCTTTCTTT
TRBV30,NA,NA,TRBJ2-3,CAWSVLTASTDTQYF,TGTGCCTGGAGTGTATTAACAGCGAGCACAGATACGCAGTATTTT
TRBV3-1/TRBV3-2,NA,NA,TRBJ1-6,CASSQGLTNSPLHF,TGTGCCAGCAGCCAGGGCCTAACCAATTCACCCCTCCACTTT
TRBV5-6,NA,NA,TRBJ2-7,CASSFRFLGTEQYF,TGTGCCAGCAGCTTTCGATTCCTGGGGACCGAGCAGTACTTC
TRBV18,NA,TRBD1,TRBJ1-1,CASSPGQGPGMNTEAFF,TGTGCCAGCTCACCGGGACAGGGGCCAGGGATGAACACTGAAGCTTTCTTT
TRBV6-5,NA,TRBD1,TRBJ1-5,CASSYSGTGVNQPQHF,TGTGCCAGCAGTTATTCCGGGACAGGGGTCAATCAGCCCCAGCATTTT
TRBV19,once,TRBD1,TRBJ2-7,CASSIQGAYEQYF,TGTGCCAGTAGTATCCAGGGGGCCTACGAGCAGTACTTC
TRBV19,NA,NA,TRBJ2-6,CASSQGHSTGANVLTF,TGTGCCAGTAGTCAGGGACATTCTACTGGGGCCAACGTCCTGACTTTC
TRBV3-1/TRBV3-2,NA,TRBD2,TRBJ2-7,CASRPRVLAGSHEQYF,TGTGCCAGCAGACCAAGGGTACTAGCGGGCAGCCACGAGCAGTACTTC
TRBV19,NA,NA,TRBJ1-6,CASSPSGRDSPLHF,TGTGCCAGTAGTCCGTCGGGGCGCGATTCACCCCTCCACTTT
TRBV11-2,NA,NA,TRBJ2-1,CASSLDYSVYNEQFF,TGTGCCAGCAGCTTAGATTATAGCGTTTACAATGAGCAGTTCTTC
TRBV5-1,NA,NA,TRBJ2-2,CASSPDPDTGELFF,TGCGCCAGCAGCCCTGACCCGGACACCGGGGAGCTGTTTTTT
TRBV28,NA,NA,TRBJ2-1,CASSIQGGQFF,TGTGCCAGCTCTATCCAGGGGGGGCAGTTCTTC
TRBV4-3,NA,TRBD1,TRBJ2-2,CASSFRDRADGELFF,TGCGCCAGTTCATTCCGGGACAGGGCTGACGGGGAGCTGTTTTTT
TRBV5-5,NA,TRBD1,TRBJ2-7,CASSTGTGGFYEQYF,TGTGCCAGCAGCACCGGGACAGGGGGCTTCTACGAGCAGTACTTC
TRBV6-5,NA,NA,TRBJ1-1,CASRSAGMNTEAFF,TGTGCCAGCAGATCGGCAGGGATGAACACTGAAGCTTTCTTT
TRBV28,once,TRBD1,TRBJ1-2,CASSSTGTGRGGYTF,TGTGCCAGCAGTTCCACCGGGACAGGGAGAGGGGGCTACACCTTC
TRBV7-2,NA,NA,TRBJ1-5,CASSSFPGNQPQHF,TGTGCCAGCAGCTCCTTTCCCGGGAATCAGCCCCAGCATTTT
TRBV24-1,NA,NA,TRBJ1-2,CATSDFVGYTF,TGTGCCACCAGTGATTTCGTTGGCTACACCTTC
TRBV28,few,NA,TRBJ2-2,CASRNTGSPLYTGELFF,TGTGCCAGCAGAAACACAGGGTCGCCCCTCTACACCGGGGAGCTGTTTTTT
TRBV19,NA,NA,TRBJ1-1,CASSTLQRTEAFF,TGTGCCAGTAGTACACTACAGAGGACTGAAGCTTTCTTT
TRBV27,NA,TRBD1,TRBJ2-1,CASSSRDRGWKSSYNEQFF,TGTGCCAGCAGTTCCCGGGACAGGGGATGGAAGAGCTCCTACAATGAGCAGTTCTTC
TRBV5-6,NA,NA,TRBJ2-3,CASSLRAGEFDTQYF,TGTGCCAGCAGCTTGAGGGCAGGGGAGTTTGATACGCAGTATTTT
TRBV2,NA,NA,TRBJ1-3,CATANQGLSGNTIYF,TGTGCCACCGCGAATCAGGGGCTCTCTGGAAACACCATATATTTT
TRBV7-9,NA,NA,TRBJ2-5,CASSGGEETQYF,TGTGCCAGCAGCGGAGGAGAGGAGACCCAGTACTTC
TRBV10-3,NA,NA,TRBJ2-7,CAISEEGYEQYF,TGTGCCATCAGTGAAGAAGGCTACGAGCAGTACTTC
TRBV11-2,NA,NA,TRBJ2-7,CASSFRRQGPSYEQYF,TGTGCCAGCAGCTTTCGCCGGCAGGGGCCCTCCTACGAGCAGTACTTC
TRBV10-3,NA,NA,TRBJ1-5,CAISGGQNQPQHF,TGTGCCATCAGTGGTGGGCAGAATCAGCCCCAGCATTTT
TRBV24-1,NA,NA,TRBJ2-5,CATSDPHELETQYF,TGTGCCACCAGTGACCCACACGAGTTGGAGACCCAGTACTTC
TRBV30,NA,NA,TRBJ1-2,CAWSTGAGYTF,TGTGCCTGGTCCACAGGAGCGGGCTACACCTTC
TRBV11-2,NA,TRBD1,TRBJ2-2,CASSSQPPQGAYTGELFF,TGTGCCAGCAGCTCCCAACCACCACAGGGGGCATACACCGGGGAGCTGTTTTTT
TRBV29-1,NA,NA,TRBJ1-2,CSVRGGAEGYTF,TGCAGCGTCCGTGGAGGGGCGGAGGGCTACACCTTC
TRBV5-8,NA,NA,TRBJ2-1,CASRTPSEWQGEQFF,TGTGCCAGCAGGACCCCATCGGAATGGCAGGGTGAGCAGTTCTTC
TRBV15,NA,TRBD1,TRBJ2-7,CATSTRQGAAYEQYF,TGTGCCACCAGCACCCGACAGGGGGCTGCCTACGAGCAGTACTTC
TRBV27,NA,NA,TRBJ2-7,CASRLTVEGSYEQYF,TGTGCCAGCAGACTGACAGTGGAGGGCTCCTACGAGCAGTACTTC
TRBV4-1,NA,NA,TRBJ1-5,CASSQEQVNQPQHF,TGCGCCAGCAGCCAAGAACAGGTCAATCAGCCCCAGCATTTT
TRBV5-5,NA,NA,TRBJ2-3,CASSLRAESTDTQYF,TGTGCCAGCAGCTTGAGGGCGGAGAGCACAGATACGCAGTATTTT
TRBV28,NA,NA,TRBJ1-5,CASRGYQLFAAGNQPQHF,TGTGCCAGCAGAGGATATCAACTATTTGCGGCGGGCAATCAGCCCCAGCATTTT
TRBV11-3,NA,NA,TRBJ2-5,CASSTPHQETQYF,TGTGCCAGCAGCACGCCACACCAAGAGACCCAGTACTTC
TRBV28,NA,NA,TRBJ1-4,CASSLSRGSSEKLFF,TGTGCCAGCAGTTTATCCAGGGGATCGAGTGAAAAACTGTTTTTT
TRBV29-1,NA,TRBD1,TRBJ1-1,CSVIGQAITEAFF,TGCAGCGTTATTGGACAGGCTATTACTGAAGCTTTCTTT
TRBV9,once,NA,TRBJ1-1,CASTPLGRTHDTEAFF,TGTGCCAGCACCCCCCTTGGGAGGACACATGACACTGAAGCTTTCTTT